This entry lists 29 T cell receptor beta chains sequenced from one sample in a study of cytomegalovirus exposure and HLA in healthy donors (dated by TCRdb to 2016 to 2017). The library was built by means of the immunoSEQ multiplex PCR assay. For the multiplex PCR, a mixture combining 60 forward primers for TCR Vbeta segments and 13 reverse primers for TCR Jbeta segments was used. TCRdb provides this immuneACCESS table in a form limited to in-frame rearrangements. Some clones are lacking; in checked studies, under half of them reflect an unresolved V gene, and why the rest are absent is not known. Present in this sample are about 94,000 clones, more than 75% of which were seen just once. The top ten clonotypes cover 10% of the sample. Sequenced material: PBMCs. The receptor source for this set is a human donor in good health.

V usage is TRBV2 and J usage is TRBJ1-5; 8 bases match TRBD1. Germline CDR1 is SNHLY and CDR2 is FYNNEI. V lost 6 bases, J lost 3 bases, and 4 bases stayed unmatched. There are 14 residues in the CDR3. The CDR3 protein is CASRTGALNQPQHF. CDR3 coding DNA: TGTGCCAGCAGGACAGGGGCCCTCAATCAGCCCCAGCATTTT.

This chain links TRBV14 with TRBJ2-2; D is possibly TRBD1 (5 bases). The CDR3 covers 17 residues. With 0 bases removed from V and 0 bases from J, the gap between germline ends came to 11 bases. Germline values: CDR1 SGHDN, CDR2 FVKESK. This CDR3 reads CASSQDLVGPNTGELFF. The CDR3 nucleotides read TGTGCCAGCAGCCAAGATTTGGTGGGGCCGAACACCGGGGAGCTGTTTTTT.

This sequence joins TRBV5-4 and TRBJ2-7; 7 bases fit TRBD2. The CDR3 contains 15 residues. With V trimmed by 0 bases and J by 2 bases, 5 bases remained unmatched. Germline V lookup: CDR1 SGHNT, CDR2 YYREEE (reference sequence). This CDR3 reads CASSLAGTIPYEQYF. CDR3 sequence (DNA): TGTGCCAGCAGCTTGGCCGGGACTATCCCCTACGAGCAGTACTTC. Complete variable domain (other parts from reference TRBV5-4 and TRBJ2-7): ETGVTQSPTHLIKTRGQQVTLRCSSQSGHNTVSWYQQALGQGPQFIFQYYREEENGRGNFPPRFSGLQFPNYSSELNVNALELDDSALYLCASSLAGTIPYEQYFGPGTRLTVT.

V is TRBV6-6 and J is TRBJ2-1, with 8 positions matching TRBD1. V was pared by 7 bases and J by 4 bases, with 6 bases of the junction left unmatched. The CDR3 runs to 14 residues. The germline gives CDR1 MNHNY, CDR2 SVGAGI (reference sequence). CDR3 DNA: TGTGCCAGCATTGGGACAGGCCCATACAATGAGCAGTTCTTC. This codes for CASIGTGPYNEQFF.

The rearrangement joins TRBV25-1 to TRBJ1-2; D is undetermined. The CDR3 consists of 12 residues. The germline V gene has CDR1 MGHDK and CDR2 SYGVNS. Trimming pared 6 bases from V and 0 bases from J, leaving 5 bases between. DNA for the CDR3: TGTGCCAGCAGGAGTCCTAACTATGGCTACACCTTC. Translating gives CASRSPNYGYTF.

The rearrangement uses TRBV15 and TRBJ2-3, with D perhaps TRBD2 (5 bases). Per the germline V gene, CDR1 is LNHNV and CDR2 is YYDKDF (reference sequence). The CDR3 totals 15 residues. Trimming left V 0 bases short and J 0 bases short, with 7 bases between. The CDR3 nucleotides read TGTGCCACCAGCAGAGATCGGACTAGCACAGATACGCAGTATTTT. Residues: CATSRDRTSTDTQYF.

This clone has only a few counts. The chain links TRBV6-1 to TRBJ2-7; TRBD1 aligns across 8 bases. The CDR3 contains 16 residues. Trimming took 4 bases from V and 1 from J; bases not matched to a gene: 9. Germline V gene lookup returns CDR1 MNHNS and CDR2 SASEGT. The CDR3 sequence: CASSGGTGGESYEQYF. CDR3 bases: TGTGCCAGCAGTGGGGGTACAGGGGGTGAGTCCTACGAGCAGTACTTC.

The chain combines TRBV11-2 with TRBJ2-1; TRBD2 aligns across 10 bases. V gave up 9 bases and J gave up 3 bases; unmatched junction bases: 2. Looked up from germline, CDR1 is SGHAT and CDR2 is FQNNGV. The CDR3 has 13 amino acids. CDR3 coding DNA: TGTGCCAGGGGGACTAGCGACTACAATGAGCAGTTCTTC. Encoded protein: CARGTSDYNEQFF.

The chain employs TRBV28 and TRBJ1-5; 7 nucleotides match TRBD1. The CDR3 extends over 14 amino acids. Germline values: CDR1 MDHEN, CDR2 SYDVKM. Trimming at V came to 6 bases and at J to 1 base, leaving 3 bases not matched to a gene. DNA of the CDR3: TGTGCCAGCAGGACAGGGAGAAGCAATCAGCCCCAGCATTTT. Translating gives CASRTGRSNQPQHF.

The J gene is TRBJ1-2, the V gene TRBV6-6; no reliable D call. V was cut by 7 bases and J by 3 bases, with 18 bases left in between. The germline gives CDR1 MNHNY, CDR2 SVGAGI (reference sequence). The CDR3 has 15 residues. This CDR3 reads CASTYPMEGHYGYTF. CDR3 sequence (DNA): TGTGCCAGCACCTACCCTATGGAGGGTCACTATGGCTACACCTTC.

This clone was seen just once. The rearrangement joins TRBV6-5 to TRBJ1-1; TRBD1 might be the D (6 bases). The CDR3 contains 16 residues. Trimming removed 2 bases at V and 3 bases at J, with 16 bases between. Germline V gene lookup returns CDR1 MNHEY and CDR2 SVGAGI. CDR3 loop: CASSYGQGGRDTEAFF. The CDR3, as DNA: TGTGCCAGCAGTTACGGCCAAGGGGGACGGGACACTGAAGCTTTCTTT.

V is TRBV29-1 and J is TRBJ2-1, with a weak D call TRBD2 (6 bases). V was shortened by 3 bases and J by 4 bases, with 13 bases between the two germline ends. The germline V gene encodes CDR1 SQVTM and CDR2 ANQGSEA. The CDR3 extends over 14 amino acids. The CDR3 loop is CSVEWEALYNEQFF. CDR3 coding DNA: TGCAGCGTTGAGTGGGAGGCCCTATACAATGAGCAGTTCTTC.

The CDR3 loop reads CASHDRDNQPQHF. CDR3 nucleotide sequence: TGTGCCAGCCACGACAGGGACAATCAGCCCCAGCATTTT. The rearrangement joins TRBV2 to TRBJ1-5; 7 nucleotides agree with TRBD1. CDR1 and CDR2 from the germline V gene are SNHLY and FYNNEI. This CDR3 is 13 amino acids long. V was pared by 8 bases and J by 3 bases, with 4 bases of the junction left unmatched.

The CDR3 DNA reads TGTGCCAGCAGCTTCGATTTCAGGGGGGCAGATGGCTACACCTTC. It is translated as CASSFDFRGADGYTF. The chain uses TRBV7-2 and TRBJ1-2, with 7 bases identical to TRBD1. The CDR3 runs to 15 residues. V was pared by 3 bases and J by 6 bases, with 10 bases of the junction left unmatched. Germline V lookup: CDR1 SGHTA, CDR2 FQGNSA.

V and J are TRBV29-1 and TRBJ1-1; TRBD1 is a possible D gene (5 bases). Trimming took off 6 bases at V and 4 bases at J, with 15 bases between the two ends. The CDR3 loop spans 13 amino acids. Germline V gives CDR1 SQVTM, CDR2 ANQGSEA. CDR3 amino acids: CSVRASGVTEAFF. CDR3 sequence (DNA): TGCAGCGTCCGGGCGTCGGGGGTCACTGAAGCTTTCTTT.

The CDR3 spells CASSPQRDYNEQFF. The CDR3 bases are TGTGCCAGCTCACCCCAGCGGGACTACAATGAGCAGTTCTTC. The chain is built from TRBV18 and TRBJ2-1; 7 bases fit TRBD2. CDR1 KGHSH and CDR2 LQKENI come from the germline V gene. Trimming took 3 bases from V and 3 from J; bases not matched to a gene: 2. CDR3 length: 14 residues.

The chain links TRBV5-6 to TRBJ2-2, with a tentative D call TRBD2 (5 bases). Germline CDR1 and CDR2: SGHDT and YYEEEE. This CDR3 region has 15 residues. Trimming left V 4 bases short and J 0 bases short, with 10 bases between. The CDR3 DNA reads as TGTGCCAGCAGCGACGGACTGCCGAACACCGGGGAGCTGTTTTTT. Amino acid sequence: CASSDGLPNTGELFF.

This rearrangement joins TRBV6-6 to TRBJ1-2; D gene uncertain. The CDR3 is made up of 12 amino acids. In germline, CDR1 is MNHNY, CDR2 SVGAGI (reference sequence). V was shortened by 4 bases and J by 8 bases, with 11 bases between the two germline ends. CDR3 bases: TGTGCCAGCAGTTCGGGAGCGGGCGGCTACACCTTC. Translating gives CASSSGAGGYTF.

This chain joins TRBV4-2 and TRBJ1-4, with D perhaps TRBD1 (6 bases). Deletions cut 6 bases from V and 7 bases from J, with 15 bases between. This CDR3 is built from 14 residues. Germline CDR1 and CDR2: LGHNA and YNFKEQ. The CDR3 DNA reads TGTGCCAGCAGACGGGCAGGGGAGGGTGAAAAACTGTTTTTT. Residues: CASRRAGEGEKLFF.

The chain couples TRBV27 to TRBJ1-6, with D perhaps TRBD1 (5 bases). Per germline, CDR1 MNHEY and CDR2 SMNVEV (reference sequence). Trimming cost V 2 bases and J 4 bases, with 15 bases left between them. The CDR3 sequence is 17 residues long. The CDR3 DNA follows: TGTGCCAGCAGTTTAGGCCCAGGGCCCAATTATAATTCACCCCTCCACTTT. Translated, it gives CASSLGPGPNYNSPLHF.

This clone was counted once. The rearrangement links TRBV5-1 to TRBJ2-1, with 8 nucleotides matching TRBD1. Germline loops: CDR1 SGHRS, CDR2 YFSETQ. V was pared by 4 bases and J by 6 bases, with 3 bases of the junction left unmatched. This CDR3 region has 13 residues. This CDR3 reads CASSPGQGNEQFF. CDR3 DNA: TGCGCCAGCAGCCCTGGACAGGGCAATGAGCAGTTCTTC.

The rearrangement uses TRBV6-6 and TRBJ1-2; 10 bases align to TRBD1. Trimming took 4 bases from V and 4 from J; bases not matched to a gene: 9. The CDR3 covers 16 residues. CDR1 is MNHNY, CDR2 SVGAGI, per germline (reference sequence). CDR3 in amino acids: CASSWDRGQASYGYTF. The DNA of the CDR3 is TGTGCCAGCAGTTGGGACAGGGGCCAGGCTAGCTATGGCTACACCTTC.

This sequence joins TRBV28 and TRBJ1-2; 9 positions agree with TRBD1. Germline CDR1 reads MDHEN; CDR2 reads SYDVKM. V shed 3 bases, J shed 1 base, and the junction held 3 bases outside the gene matches. The CDR3 is 15 amino acids. CDR3 sequence reads: CASSLADRGNYGYTF. CDR3 bases: TGTGCCAGCAGTTTGGCGGACAGGGGTAACTATGGCTACACCTTC.

This clone was counted only a few times. The chain links TRBV9 to TRBJ2-2, with TRBD2 identical over 9 bases. CDR1 is SGDLS, CDR2 YYNGEE, per germline. The CDR3 covers 17 residues. Losses at the gene ends were 4 bases for V and 2 bases for J; bases not matched to a gene: 9. The CDR3, as DNA: TGTGCCAGCAGCCTAGTTAGCGGGGGCCCTAACACCGGGGAGCTGTTTTTT. Translation gives CASSLVSGGPNTGELFF. Drawing the rest from reference TRBV9 and TRBJ2-2, the complete variable domain is DSGVTQTPKHLITATGQRVTLRCSPRSGDLSVYWYQQSLDQGLQFLIQYYNGEERAKGNILERFSAQQFPDLHSELNLSSLELGDSALYFCASSLVSGGPNTGELFFGEGSRLTVL.

Only a few counts were recorded for this clone. The chain has TRBV5-5 and TRBJ1-1; 8 bases align to TRBD1. Germline CDR1 is SGHKS and CDR2 is YYEKEE (reference sequence). Trimming at V came to 4 bases and at J to 4 bases, leaving 3 bases not matched to a gene. CDR3 length equals 13 residues. The CDR3 is CASSGTGGTEAFF. The CDR3 bases are TGTGCCAGCAGCGGAACAGGGGGCACTGAAGCTTTCTTT.

The chain couples TRBV28 to TRBJ1-1; a weak D match, TRBD1 (6 bases). The V gene's germline CDR1 is MDHEN and CDR2 SYDVKM. The CDR3 is 15 amino acids. V shed 3 bases and J shed 2 bases, with 13 bases lying between them. The CDR3 reads CASSLAGGANTEAFF. The CDR3 region has the DNA TGTGCCAGCAGTTTGGCCGGGGGGGCAAACACTGAAGCTTTCTTT.

The chain carries TRBV4-3 and TRBJ2-5, with D maybe TRBD1 (5 bases). Gene TRBJ2-7 matches the end of the DNA better, so the J call may be wrong. The CDR3 covers 16 residues. Germline V lookup: CDR1 LGHNA, CDR2 YSLEER. The CDR3 is CASSQDRGRNSYEQYF. The CDR3 nucleotides read TGCGCCAGCAGCCAAGATAGGGGCAGGAATTCCTACGAGCAGTACTTC.

The V call is TRBV10-3, the J call TRBJ1-2; tentatively, D is TRBD1 (5 bases). CDR3 length: 13 amino acids. CDR1 is ENHRY, CDR2 SYGVKD, per germline. V was cut by 7 bases and J by 4 bases, with 13 bases left in between. The CDR3 reads CAITLTVGYGYTF. CDR3 bases: TGTGCCATCACCCTGACAGTCGGCTATGGCTACACCTTC.

The J gene is TRBJ2-5, the V gene TRBV7-9, with D possibly matching TRBD1 (7 bases). Per the germline V gene, CDR1 is SEHNR and CDR2 is FQNEAQ (reference sequence). Trimming stripped 1 base from V and 2 bases from J, with 14 bases between. This CDR3 is 16 amino acids long. CDR3 loop: CASSLGQGGRQETQYF. The CDR3 DNA reads TGTGCCAGCAGCTTAGGACAGGGAGGCCGACAAGAGACCCAGTACTTC.